This entry lists 24 T cell receptor beta chains sequenced from one sample in a study of blood T cell repertoires in COVID-19 (dated by TCRdb to between 2020 and 2021). The library was built by means of the immunoSEQ multiplex PCR assay. The source is immuneACCESS, and TCRdb retained only in-frame sequences with V and J called. Part of the clones is not carried over; for the studies checked, unresolved V genes explain less than half of this, and the remainder is unexplained. In this sample the table shows around 360,000 clones, about 90% of which occur a single time. More than 1.5% of the sample lies in the top ten. Material for sequencing was PBMCs or T cells enriched from blood (not recorded which). Receptor source: a man between 40 and 49 years old in a cohort exposed to, infected with or recovered from COVID-19 (not recorded which).

The chain is built from TRBV11-2 and TRBJ2-7; D is possibly TRBD2 (5 bases). CDR3 length equals 14 residues. Trimming cost V 5 bases and J 2 bases, with 13 bases left between them. Germline lookup yields CDR1 SGHAT and CDR2 FQNNGV. The CDR3 protein is CASSPSSGTYEQYF. For the CDR3, the DNA is TGTGCCAGCAGCCCTAGCTCGGGTACCTACGAGCAGTACTTC.

The CDR3 coding sequence is TGTGCCTGGACGCATTTGGACTTCTATGGCTACACCTTC. Translation gives CAWTHLDFYGYTF. The V call is TRBV30, the J call TRBJ1-2; D remains unclear. V lost 4 bases and J lost 4, with 13 bases in between. Germline assignment: CDR1 GTSNPN and CDR2 SVGIG (reference sequence). The CDR3 spans 13 residues. The variable domain in full, with the rest retrieved from reference TRBV30 and TRBJ1-2, is SQTIHQWPATLVQPVGSPLSLECTVEGTSNPNLYWYRQAAGRGLQLLFYSVGIGQISSEVPQNLSASRPQDRQFILSSKKLLLSDSGFYLCAWTHLDFYGYTFGSGTRLTVV.

CDR3 in DNA: TGTGCCAGCAGTGAAGCGGGAGGGCTAACCGGGGAGCTGTTTTTT. Encoded protein: CASSEAGGLTGELFF. The chain recombines TRBV2 with TRBJ2-2; 7 nucleotides match TRBD2. Germline trimming cut 0 bases from V and 5 bases from J; bases unmatched to any gene: 3. From germline, CDR1 is SNHLY and CDR2 FYNNEI. This CDR3 contains 15 residues.

Note on this clone: This sample also contains other DNA sequences that code for the same CDR3. The rearrangement uses TRBV6-5 and TRBJ2-1; D is undetermined. The V end was cut by 0 bases, the J end by 4 bases, with 7 bases between. This CDR3 is 14 amino acids long. Germline values: CDR1 MNHEY, CDR2 SVGAGI. The CDR3 DNA is TGTGCCAGCAGTTACTCCCCCGGGTACAATGAGCAGTTCTTC. The encoded protein is CASSYSPGYNEQFF.

V usage is TRBV3-1 (or the pseudogene TRBV3-2) and J usage is TRBJ2-1; 7 bases line up with TRBD1. CDR1 LGHDT and CDR2 YNNKEL come from the germline V gene (reference sequence). V trimming: 0 bases; J trimming: 5 bases; junction bases outside the gene matches: 7. The CDR3 has 16 residues. The CDR3 coding sequence is TGTGCCAGCAGCCAAGAGAAGGGACAGAGCCACAATGAGCAGTTCTTC. Protein sequence: CASSQEKGQSHNEQFF.

V is TRBV30 and J is TRBJ2-7; 10 bases are shared with TRBD1. The CDR3 sequence is 15 residues long. V was clipped by 4 bases and J by 4 bases; unmatched bases: 10. The germline V gene has CDR1 GTSNPN and CDR2 SVGIG (reference sequence). CDR3 in DNA: TGTGCCTGGACCCATGGAGGGACAGGGGTATACGAGCAGTACTTC. This sequence encodes CAWTHGGTGVYEQYF.

The chain links TRBV27 to TRBJ2-7, with D tentatively TRBD2 (6 bases). The CDR3 length is 15 residues. Germline V gene data show CDR1 as MNHEY and CDR2 as SMNVEV (reference sequence). Trimming stripped 6 bases from V and 2 bases from J, with 17 bases between. DNA of the CDR3: TGTGCCAGCAGCTTCACTAGCCCTGTCGCCTACGAGCAGTACTTC. This gives the protein CASSFTSPVAYEQYF.

The chain is built from TRBV21-1 and TRBJ1-1; no check of the table's D call, TRBD1, against the DNA was made. TRBV21-1 is a documented pseudogene. This CDR3 comprises 16 residues. The CDR3 DNA reads TGTGCCAGCAGCAAAGAAGTGAGACAGGGGGCCACTGAAGCTTTCTTT. Amino acids: CASSKEVRQGATEAFF.

DNA of the CDR3: TGTGCCATCAGTCCTCATGGGGAAGGGGCTCAGCCCCAGCATTTT. This sequence encodes CAISPHGEGAQPQHF. The chain uses TRBV10-3 and TRBJ1-5; a possible D gene is TRBD1 (5 bases). The length of the CDR3 is 15 residues. Germline V gene sequence: CDR1 ENHRY, CDR2 SYGVKD. Between the trimmed V and J ends, which lost 5 bases and 6 bases, there was a span of 17 bases.

The gene calls are TRBV9 and TRBJ1-2, with 9 bases aligning to TRBD1. The CDR3 sequence is 14 residues long. Unmatched junction bases numbered 4, after V lost 0 bases and J lost 7 bases. The V gene's germline CDR1 is SGDLS and CDR2 YYNGEE. CDR3 bases: TGTGCCAGCAGCGTAGAGGGACAGGGTATTGGCTACACCTTC. As protein: CASSVEGQGIGYTF. Based on the CDR3 plus reference TRBV9 and TRBJ1-2, the full variable domain is DSGVTQTPKHLITATGQRVTLRCSPRSGDLSVYWYQQSLDQGLQFLIQYYNGEERAKGNILERFSAQQFPDLHSELNLSSLELGDSALYFCASSVEGQGIGYTFGSGTRLTVV.

This sequence joins TRBV28 and TRBJ2-7; 9 bases fit TRBD2. With V trimmed by 5 bases and J by 1 base, 9 bases remained unmatched. The germline gives CDR1 MDHEN, CDR2 SYDVKM. The CDR3 has 16 amino acids. CDR3 sequence: CASSTGASGISYEQYF. The CDR3 nucleotides read TGTGCCAGCAGTACGGGGGCTAGCGGGATTTCCTACGAGCAGTACTTC.

The chain combines TRBV6-5 with TRBJ1-1; D is unresolved. The CDR3 length is 13 residues. Germline values: CDR1 MNHEY, CDR2 SVGAGI. The V end lost 10 bases, the J end lost 1 base, and 13 bases lay between the germline ends. CDR3 loop: CATQVSQNTEAFF. CDR3 coding DNA: TGTGCCACTCAGGTCAGCCAGAACACTGAAGCTTTCTTT.

This chain links TRBV2 with TRBJ2-2, with 15 nucleotides matching TRBD2. The CDR3 sequence is 15 residues long. Germline loops: CDR1 SNHLY, CDR2 FYNNEI. Unmatched junction bases numbered 3, after V lost 6 bases and J lost 7 bases. The CDR3 region has the DNA TGTGCCAGCAGCTGGACTAGCGGGAGGGTCGGGGAGCTGTTTTTT. Protein: CASSWTSGRVGELFF.

The rearrangement joins TRBV5-6 to TRBJ2-2; D is unclear. This CDR3 is 15 amino acids long. Germline V gene data show CDR1 as SGHDT and CDR2 as YYEEEE. Trimming cost V 0 bases and J 4 bases, with 10 bases left between them. The CDR3 region is CASSLGALITGELFF. The CDR3 region has the DNA TGTGCCAGCAGCTTGGGGGCCTTGATCACCGGGGAGCTGTTTTTT.

The chain links TRBV5-5 to TRBJ2-1; TRBD2 agrees at 10 bases. The CDR3 has 15 residues. V trimming: 0 bases; J trimming: 10 bases; junction bases outside the gene matches: 7. Germline lookup yields CDR1 SGHKS and CDR2 YYEKEE (reference sequence). CDR3 in amino acids: CASSLVGLAGDEQFF. CDR3 sequence (DNA): TGTGCCAGCAGCTTGGTGGGCCTAGCGGGAGACGAGCAGTTCTTC.

The V call is TRBV10-1, the J call TRBJ2-1; TRBD2 matches at 9 bases. V dropped 6 bases and J dropped 8; count of bases not matched to a gene: 11. The CDR3 runs to 15 residues. CDR1 is WNHNN, CDR2 SYGVQD, per germline (reference sequence). DNA for the CDR3: TGCGCCAGCAGCACCGGGACTAGCAAGGGGGATGAGCAGTTCTTC. Residues: CASSTGTSKGDEQFF.

This chain uses TRBV5-1 with TRBJ1-1; 10 bases are a match to TRBD1. Germline V CDR1 and CDR2: SGHRS, YFSETQ. This CDR3 comprises 15 residues. After removal of 4 bases from V and 5 bases from J, the junction contained 8 bases not matched to a gene. CDR3 amino acids: CASSLGTGATTEAFF. CDR3 bases: TGCGCCAGCAGCCTAGGGACAGGGGCTACTACTGAAGCTTTCTTT.

V and J are TRBV6-4 and TRBJ2-1; TRBD1 agrees at 8 bases. CDR3 length: 14 residues. J lost 9 bases, V lost 6 bases, and 10 bases had no gene match. The germline V gene has CDR1 MRHNA and CDR2 SNTAGT. In DNA, the CDR3 is TGTGCCAGCAGCTCGCGACTAGGACAGGGTGAGCAGTTCTTC. This sequence encodes CASSSRLGQGEQFF.

The gene calls are TRBV19 and TRBJ1-2; D ambiguous. V lost 7 bases, J lost 0 bases, and 15 bases lay in between. Germline CDR1 and CDR2: LNHDA and SQIVND (reference sequence). This CDR3 spans 15 amino acids. Here the CDR3 reads CASTIAGSPNYGYTF. CDR3 nucleotide sequence: TGTGCCAGTACCATCGCGGGCAGTCCTAACTATGGCTACACCTTC. Supplemented by reference TRBV19 and TRBJ1-2, the full variable domain reads DGGITQSPKYLFRKEGQNVTLSCEQNLNHDAMYWYRQDPGQGLRLIYYSQIVNDFQKGDIAEGYSVSREKKESFPLTVTSAQKNPTAFYLCASTIAGSPNYGYTFGSGTRLTVV.

This clone was counted only a few times. V usage is TRBV6-1 and J usage is TRBJ2-7; 8 nucleotides match TRBD2. This CDR3 region has 15 residues. The germline CDR1 and CDR2 sequences are MNHNS and SASEGT. With 0 bases clipped from V and 4 bases from J, the junction kept 5 bases outside the gene matches. The CDR3 here is CASSEAGSGGYEQYF. The CDR3 DNA reads as TGTGCCAGCAGTGAAGCGGGAAGCGGGGGATACGAGCAGTACTTC.

V usage is TRBV5-3 and J usage is TRBJ1-2; D gene uncertain. TRBV5-3 has ORF status, its function being uncertain. V dropped 3 bases and J dropped 0 bases, with 15 bases sitting between them. This CDR3 is 16 amino acids long. In DNA, the CDR3 is TGTGCCAGAAGCTCAGACATTAGAGCAACTAACTATGGCTACACCTTC. It yields the protein CARSSDIRATNYGYTF.

The rearrangement joins TRBV27 to TRBJ2-2; D possibly corresponds to TRBD2 (5 bases). Germline assignment: CDR1 MNHEY and CDR2 SMNVEV (reference sequence). The CDR3 is 13 amino acids. V was shortened by 3 bases and J by 6 bases, with 8 bases between the two germline ends. As DNA, the CDR3 is TGTGCCAGCAGTTTGGTCGGGGCCGGGGAGCTGTTTTTT. Translation gives CASSLVGAGELFF.

The rearrangement uses TRBV7-2 and TRBJ2-5; 11 positions match TRBD2. The CDR3 has 16 residues. J was trimmed by 5 bases and V by 3 bases; bases with no gene match: 8. The V gene's germline CDR1 is SGHTA and CDR2 FQGNSA. This chain's CDR3 is CASSFVSGRARETQYF. CDR3 sequence (DNA): TGTGCCAGCAGCTTCGTTAGCGGGAGGGCCCGGGAGACCCAGTACTTC.

This chain joins TRBV9 and TRBJ1-2, with D tentatively TRBD1 (5 bases). The V and J ends lost 0 bases and 8 bases respectively, with 14 bases between them. Germline V gene sequence: CDR1 SGDLS, CDR2 YYNGEE. The CDR3 extends over 14 amino acids. This CDR3 reads CASSVVAQAGGYTF. Written as DNA, the CDR3 is TGTGCCAGCAGCGTAGTAGCACAGGCAGGAGGCTACACCTTC.